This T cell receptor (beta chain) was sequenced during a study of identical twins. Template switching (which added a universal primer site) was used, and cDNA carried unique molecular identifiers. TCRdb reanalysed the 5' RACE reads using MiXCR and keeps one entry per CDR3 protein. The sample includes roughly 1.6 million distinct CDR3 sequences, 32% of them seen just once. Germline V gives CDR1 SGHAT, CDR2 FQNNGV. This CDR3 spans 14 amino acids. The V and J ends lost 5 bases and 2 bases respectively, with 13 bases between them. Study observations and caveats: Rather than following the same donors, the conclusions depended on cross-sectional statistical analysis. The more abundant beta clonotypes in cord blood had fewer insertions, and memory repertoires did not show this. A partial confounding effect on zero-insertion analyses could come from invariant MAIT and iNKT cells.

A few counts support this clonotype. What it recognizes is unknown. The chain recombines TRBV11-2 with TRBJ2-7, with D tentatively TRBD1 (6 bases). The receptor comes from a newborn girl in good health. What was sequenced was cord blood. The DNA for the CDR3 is TGTGCCAGCAGCCGCGGACAGCCGACCTACGAGCAGTACTTC. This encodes CASSRGQPTYEQYF.